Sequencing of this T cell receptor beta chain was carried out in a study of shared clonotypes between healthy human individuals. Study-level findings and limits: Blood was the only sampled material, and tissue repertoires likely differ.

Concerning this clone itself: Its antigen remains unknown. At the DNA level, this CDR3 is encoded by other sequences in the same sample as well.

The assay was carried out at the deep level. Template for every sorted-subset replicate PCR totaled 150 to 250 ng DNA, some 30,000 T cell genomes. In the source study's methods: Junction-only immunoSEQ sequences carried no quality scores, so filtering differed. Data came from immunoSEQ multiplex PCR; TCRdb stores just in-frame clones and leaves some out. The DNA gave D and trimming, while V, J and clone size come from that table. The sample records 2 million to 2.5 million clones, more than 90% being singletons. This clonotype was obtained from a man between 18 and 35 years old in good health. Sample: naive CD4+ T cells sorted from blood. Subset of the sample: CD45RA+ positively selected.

The CDR3 region is CSVGQPYEQYF. As DNA, the CDR3 is TGCAGCGTGGGGCAGCCCTACGAGCAGTACTTC. V gene TRBV29-1 combines with J gene TRBJ2-7; D might be TRBD1 (5 bases). The germline V and J ends were trimmed by 6 bases and 2 bases, with 8 bases remaining between them. The CDR3 loop spans 11 amino acids. The germline CDR1 and CDR2 sequences are SQVTM and ANQGSEA.